Listed below are T cell receptor beta chains from one sample, sequenced in a study of T cell responses to AZD1222 COVID-19 vaccine. Clones were sequenced by immunoSEQ multiplex PCR, and TCRdb holds only the in-frame ones, with some missing. The sample comprises 90,000 or so clones, over 75% of which are singletons, and around 5.5% rests with the top ten. The sequencing used peripheral blood, collected 28 days after the second AZD1222 dose. These receptors were obtained from an adult who received the AZD1222 COVID-19 vaccine. CDR3s include the opening cysteine and the closing phenylalanine or tryptophan. The D gene is left open where the match is weak. Clone sizes are given selectively: once, few, many, or a class where the clone is expanded.

J gene | D gene | clone size | V gene | CDR3 DNA | CDR3 protein
TRBJ1-4 | TRBD1 | NA | TRBV6-5 | TGTGCCAGCAGAGCACAGGGGGTTAACGATGAAAAACTGTTTTTT | CASRAQGVNDEKLFF
TRBJ1-1 | NA | NA | TRBV12-3/TRBV12-4 | TGTGCCAGCACCTCAGGAGGGGAAACTGAAGCTTTCTTT | CASTSGGETEAFF
TRBJ2-1 | NA | once | TRBV28 | TGTGCCAGCAGTCCCGGCTACCCCCCCACAGGGTTAACCTACAATGAGCAGTTCTTC | CASSPGYPPTGLTYNEQFF
TRBJ2-7 | TRBD1 | NA | TRBV29-1 | TGCAGCGTTGAAGCAGCTCGACAGGGCGGGGAGCAGTACTTC | CSVEAARQGGEQYF
TRBJ1-1 | NA | NA | TRBV4-2 | TGTGCCAGCAGCCAAGCACAGAAAGCTTTCTTT | CASSQAQKAFF
TRBJ2-7 | TRBD1 | NA | TRBV5-6 | TGTGCCAGCAGCTTGGTCCGGGACAGTTCCTACGAGCAGTACTTC | CASSLVRDSSYEQYF
TRBJ2-1 | NA | NA | TRBV1 | TGCACCAGCAGCCACTATGGACGATCCTACAATGAGCAGTTCTTC | CTSSHYGRSYNEQFF
TRBJ2-5 | NA | NA | TRBV7-7 | TGTGCCAGCAGCTTGGGGACCTCCGCAGAGACCCAGTACTTC | CASSLGTSAETQYF
TRBJ1-2 | NA | NA | TRBV27 | TGTGCCAGCAGTTCCGGGGCCTATGGCTACACCTTC | CASSSGAYGYTF
TRBJ2-5 | NA | NA | TRBV7-2 | TGTGCCAGCAGCTTAGCGGGTCGACGGGAGACCCAGTACTTC | CASSLAGRRETQYF
TRBJ1-5 | NA | NA | TRBV7-8 | TGTGCCAGCAGCTCCGGGGGCAATCAGCCCCAGCATTTT | CASSSGGNQPQHF
TRBJ1-1 | NA | few | TRBV6-5 | TGTGCCAGCAGTCCACACGGGAACACTGAAGCTTTCTTT | CASSPHGNTEAFF
TRBJ1-2 | TRBD1 | NA | TRBV18 | TGTGCCAGCTCACCCGGGACAGGGGACCGCAATAATGGCTACACCTTC | CASSPGTGDRNNGYTF
TRBJ2-4 | NA | NA | TRBV12-3/TRBV12-4 | TGTGCCAGCAGCCCGGGGGAAGCAGGCATTCAGTACTTC | CASSPGEAGIQYF
TRBJ2-7 | NA | NA | TRBV27 | TGTGCCAGCAGTCCCGGGATGATCCTCTACGAGCAGTACTTC | CASSPGMILYEQYF
TRBJ2-1 | NA | few | TRBV5-1 | TGCGCCAGCAGCTCGGACTGGTACAATGAGCAGTTCTTC | CASSSDWYNEQFF
TRBJ1-2 | NA | NA | TRBV28 | TGTGCCAGCACCCCTACAGGATTCGTCTATGGCTACACCTTC | CASTPTGFVYGYTF
TRBJ2-1 | NA | few | TRBV7-9 | TGTGCCAGCAGCCACGTGGTTTTAGAGCAGTTCTTC | CASSHVVLEQFF
TRBJ1-2 | TRBD1 | NA | TRBV15 | TGTGCCACCAGCAGGAACAGGGGGTCTGGCTACACCTTC | CATSRNRGSGYTF
TRBJ2-5 | TRBD2 | NA | TRBV19 | TGTGCCAGTACCCGGGCGGGGGGCCAAGAGACCCAGTACTTC | CASTRAGGQETQYF
TRBJ2-3 | NA | NA | TRBV11-3 | TGTGCCAGCAGCTTAGATTCGGACGGACGGGATACGCAGTATTTT | CASSLDSDGRDTQYF
TRBJ1-1 | TRBD1 | NA | TRBV18 | TGTGCCAGCTCCCCGGACAGGGGGACGGGGAACACTGAAGCTTTCTTT | CASSPDRGTGNTEAFF
TRBJ1-1 | TRBD1 | NA | TRBV4-3 | TGCGCCAGCAGCCTCCGGGACAGTAACACTGAAGCTTTCTTT | CASSLRDSNTEAFF
TRBJ1-6 | NA | NA | TRBV30 | TGTGCCTGGAGTCAAGGGCAGGTTGATAATTCACCCCTCCACTTT | CAWSQGQVDNSPLHF
TRBJ1-1 | TRBD1 | NA | TRBV5-6 | TGTGCCAGCAGCTTGATAGACAGGGATAACACTGAAGCTTTCTTT | CASSLIDRDNTEAFF
TRBJ2-1 | NA | NA | TRBV19 | TGTGCCAGTAGTATGAGGGGATGGGAGCAGTTCTTC | CASSMRGWEQFF
TRBJ1-1 | NA | NA | TRBV7-9 | TGTGCCAGCAGCTCAATCATCGACCGGGCTGAAGCTTTCTTT | CASSSIIDRAEAFF
TRBJ2-7 | NA | NA | TRBV27 | TGTGCCAGCAGTTTAAAGCCCTGGGAAGGCTACGAGCAGTACTTC | CASSLKPWEGYEQYF
TRBJ2-7 | TRBD2 | NA | TRBV5-6 | TGTGCCAGCAGCGGGGGGGGACGGACCCTCTACGAGCAGTACTTC | CASSGGGRTLYEQYF
TRBJ2-7 | NA | NA | TRBV28 | TGTGCCAGCAGAACTCAAACTAGCTCAGGCGAGCAGTACTTC | CASRTQTSSGEQYF
TRBJ2-2 | TRBD1 | NA | TRBV28 | TGTGCCAGCAGTTTATTTATCACAGGGGCTAGCGGGGAGCTGTTTTTT | CASSLFITGASGELFF
TRBJ1-2 | NA | NA | TRBV30 | TGTGCCTGGAGCTTGGGGATCAACTATGGCTACACCTTC | CAWSLGINYGYTF
TRBJ2-7 | TRBD1 | NA | TRBV12-3/TRBV12-4 | TGTGCGATCAAAGGGACAGGGGGTGCCGAGCAGTACTTC | CAIKGTGGAEQYF
TRBJ2-6 | NA | NA | TRBV4-1 | TGCGCCAGCAGCCAAGATAGGGGTGGGGCCAACGTCCTGACTTTC | CASSQDRGGANVLTF
TRBJ1-3 | NA | few | TRBV9 | TGTGCCAGCAGCGTAGCGTCTGCTTATGGAAACACCATATATTTT | CASSVASAYGNTIYF
TRBJ2-3 | NA | NA | TRBV7-8 | TGTGCCAGCAGCCCCAGGACGGGAGATACGCAGTATTTT | CASSPRTGDTQYF
TRBJ1-2 | NA | NA | TRBV6-5 | TGTGCCAGCAGTTACTTGCCAGGGTTAGGGGGCTACACCTTC | CASSYLPGLGGYTF
TRBJ2-2 | TRBD2 | NA | TRBV18 | TGTGCCAGCTCACCCCAGGGACTAGCTAACACCGGGGAGCTGTTTTTT | CASSPQGLANTGELFF
TRBJ1-1 | TRBD1 | NA | TRBV2 | TGTGCCAGCAGGGGACAGGGCGGCACTGAAGCTTTCTTT | CASRGQGGTEAFF
TRBJ2-7 | TRBD1 | NA | TRBV4-2 | TGTGCCAGCAGCCAGGGACAGGGGAATAGTCCCTACGAGCAGTACTTC | CASSQGQGNSPYEQYF
TRBJ2-3 | TRBD2 | NA | TRBV5-6 | TGTGCCAGCAGTAGGGTAGCGGGGGGGCCTACGCAGTATTTT | CASSRVAGGPTQYF
TRBJ1-1 | NA | NA | TRBV20-1 | TGCAGTGCTAGTGCGGGAGGGGGACGGCCTGAAGCTTTCTTT | CSASAGGGRPEAFF
TRBJ1-2 | NA | NA | TRBV12-3/TRBV12-4 | TGTGCCAGCAGACCCGACAGCAACTATGGCTACACCTTC | CASRPDSNYGYTF
TRBJ1-4 | NA | NA | TRBV7-8 | TGTGCCAGCAGCTTGGGACGGCAAAATGAAAAACTGTTTTTT | CASSLGRQNEKLFF
TRBJ1-1 | NA | NA | TRBV25-1 | TGTGCCAGCAGTGAGCTGCAGGGGTGGACTGAAGCTTTCTTT | CASSELQGWTEAFF
TRBJ2-5 | NA | NA | TRBV3-1/TRBV3-2 | TGTGCCAGCAGCCAAGATGCCCCGGGGGCGTCGGGAGAGACCCAGTACTTC | CASSQDAPGASGETQYF
TRBJ2-5 | NA | NA | TRBV6-2/TRBV6-3 | TGTGCCAGCAGTTATTTAGGGAGTCTGGAGACCCAGTACTTC | CASSYLGSLETQYF
TRBJ2-3 | TRBD2 | NA | TRBV7-9 | TGTGCCAGCAGCTCCAGCGGGGGCACAGATACGCAGTATTTT | CASSSSGGTDTQYF
TRBJ2-7 | TRBD1 | few | TRBV14 | TGTGCCAGCAGCCACGGAAGACCGGGACAGGGCTACGAGCAGTACTTC | CASSHGRPGQGYEQYF
TRBJ1-1 | NA | NA | TRBV7-3 | TGTGCCAGCAGCCTTACCCCGGGGTTGAACACTGAAGCTTTCTTT | CASSLTPGLNTEAFF
TRBJ1-2 | TRBD1 | once | TRBV10-2 | TGCGCCAGCATGGCGGGACAGGCCTATGGCTACACCTTC | CASMAGQAYGYTF
TRBJ2-7 | TRBD1 | few | TRBV2 | TGTGCCAGCAGTGTAGGGACAGGGACTTACGAGCAGTACTTC | CASSVGTGTYEQYF
TRBJ2-2 | NA | NA | TRBV24-1 | TGTGCCACCAGACCCAGGAACAGCCGGGCCGGGGAGCTGTTTTTT | CATRPRNSRAGELFF
TRBJ1-3 | TRBD1 | NA | TRBV7-2 | TGTGCCAGCAGCTTATCAGGGGGCGGAAACACCATATATTTT | CASSLSGGGNTIYF
TRBJ2-5 | NA | NA | TRBV19 | TGTGCCAGTAGTATAGGGGGGACGGGGTCGAAAGAGACCCAGTACTTC | CASSIGGTGSKETQYF